This T cell receptor (beta chain) was sequenced in a study of blood T cell repertoires in COVID-19. Study information: The origin of the acute and convalescent COVID-19 samples was the United States, Italy and Spain. Sample material is recorded as cDNA or gDNA derived from T cells, B-cell-depleted T cells, or PBMCs.

As originally analysed: For nucleated cells, counts were estimated from reference gene primer amplification. TCRdb's copy holds only in-frame clones and misses some; the assay was immunoSEQ multiplex PCR. V, J and clone size reflect that table, while D and trimming were determined from the DNA. The sample has 84,000 or so clones, over 75% seen once. V gave up 2 bases and J gave up 1 base; unmatched junction bases: 4. The CDR3 is 16 amino acids. Germline-derived CDR1 and CDR2 are MNHEY and SVGAGI. This rearrangement joins TRBV6-5 to TRBJ2-5; 10 bases align to TRBD2. The TCR was taken from a human donor in a cohort sampled during active COVID-19. Input material: peripheral blood. CDR3 in amino acids: CASSYITSGVQETQYF. CDR3 DNA sequence: TGTGCCAGCAGTTACATAACTAGCGGGGTCCAAGAGACCCAGTACTTC.